Listed here are 2 T cell receptor beta chains from one sample, sequenced in a study of T-cell memory formation after mild COVID-19 (dated by TCRdb to the early 2020s). Libraries were prepared through 5' RACE. The sample was run on an Illumina NovaSeq 6000. TCRdb reran the public reads through fastp at Q25 and MiXCR, keeping productive beta chains. CDR3 protein duplicates are merged, each entry listing the most common genes and DNA. Counted in this sample were roughly 250,000 distinct CDR3 sequences; about a sixth of them appeared once. Approximately 3.5% of the sample comes from the top ten. Material: PBMCs or a T cell subset sorted from them (not recorded which). Receptors originate from a man aged 18 to 35 who had mild COVID-19 (a few samples of this study predate the infection). The sample titles of this study are shuffled in the database, so cell type and time point are left out; the donor was told from shared clones.

This chain uses TRBV3-1 with TRBJ2-5; 10 bases are a match to TRBD2. This CDR3 spans 18 amino acids. Losses at the gene ends were 3 bases for V and 5 bases for J; bases not matched to a gene: 15. The germline gives CDR1 LGHDT, CDR2 YNNKEL (reference sequence). CDR3 bases: TGTGCCAGCAGCCATCCTAACCCCGGACTAGCGGCTCGCGAGACCCAGTACTTC. It encodes CASSHPNPGLAARETQYF.

This clonotype was counted many times. V usage is TRBV7-9 and J usage is TRBJ1-1; 7 nucleotides agree with TRBD1. This CDR3 region has 13 residues. Germline values: CDR1 SEHNR, CDR2 FQNEAQ (reference sequence). The V gene end was trimmed by 1 base and the J gene end by 5 bases; junction bases not matched to a gene: 1. The DNA of the CDR3 is TGTGCCAGCAGCTTAGAGGGGGCGACTGAAGCTTTCTTT. It translates to CASSLEGATEAFF.